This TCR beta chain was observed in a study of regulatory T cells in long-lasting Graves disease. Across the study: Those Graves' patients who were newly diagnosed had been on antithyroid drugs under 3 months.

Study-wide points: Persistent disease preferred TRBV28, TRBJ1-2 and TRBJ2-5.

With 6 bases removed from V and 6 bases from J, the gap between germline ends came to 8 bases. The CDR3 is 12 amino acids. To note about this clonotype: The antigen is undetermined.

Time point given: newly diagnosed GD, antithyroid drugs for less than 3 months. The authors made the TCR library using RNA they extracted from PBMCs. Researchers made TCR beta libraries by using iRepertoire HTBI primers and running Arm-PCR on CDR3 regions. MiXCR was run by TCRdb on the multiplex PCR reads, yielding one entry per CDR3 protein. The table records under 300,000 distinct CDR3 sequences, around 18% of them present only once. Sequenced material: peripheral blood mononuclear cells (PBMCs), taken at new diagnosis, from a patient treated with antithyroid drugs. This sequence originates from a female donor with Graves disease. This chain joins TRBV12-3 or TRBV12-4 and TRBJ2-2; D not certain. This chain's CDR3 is CASSHLSGELFF. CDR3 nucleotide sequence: TGTGCCAGCAGCCACCTATCCGGGGAGCTGTTTTTT.